Below, 22 T cell receptor beta chains from the same sample are listed, as sequenced in a study of T cells in Graves' hyperthyroidism and ophthalmopathy. There were TCR beta CDR3 regions amplified from RNA transcripts. The HTBI set primed first-round TCR CDR3 RT-PCR. TCRdb passed the multiplex PCR reads through MiXCR, listing each CDR3 protein once. The table includes over 450,000 distinct CDR3 sequences, roughly an eighth detected once. The sequenced sample was blood. These receptors were taken from a woman aged 18-29 years with Graves' hyperthyroidism.

This clonotype was found many times. The chain recombines TRBV12-3 or TRBV12-4 with TRBJ2-7; a weak D match, TRBD1 (5 bases). The CDR3 has 17 residues. V was shortened by 4 bases and J by 3 bases, with 22 bases between the two germline ends. The CDR3 spells CASSSNALRRGNYEQYF. The DNA for the CDR3 is TGTGCCAGCAGTTCTAATGCCTTAAGAAGGGGCAACTACGAGCAGTACTTC.

This clonotype turned up a few times. J is TRBJ1-1 and V is TRBV12-3 or TRBV12-4; TRBD1 matches at 7 bases. The CDR3 totals 16 residues. J was trimmed by 0 bases and V by 4 bases; bases with no gene match: 8. CDR3 DNA: TGTGCCAGCAGTTCCCGGACAGGAGGATTGAACACTGAAGCTTTCTTT. Protein: CASSSRTGGLNTEAFF.

This clonotype was counted only a few times. The chain carries TRBV9 and TRBJ2-1, with 9 bases that match TRBD1. Germline CDR1 SGDLS, CDR2 YYNGEE. Trimming cost V 2 bases and J 7 bases; bases outside gene matches: 7. The CDR3 is made up of 15 amino acids. CDR3 DNA sequence: TGTGCCAGCAGCGTGGAGGGACAGGGAGTTAATGAGCAGTTCTTC. This codes for CASSVEGQGVNEQFF.

This clonotype was seen at least ten times. CDR3: CASSPPPRAGGVDGYTF. The CDR3 nucleotides read TGTGCCAGCAGTCCCCCACCCAGGGCAGGGGGAGTGGATGGCTACACCTTC. The V call is TRBV28, the J call TRBJ1-2; the match to TRBD1 covers 7 bases. V shed 5 bases, J shed 6 bases, and the junction held 18 bases outside the gene matches. The CDR3 length is 17 residues. CDR1 is MDHEN, CDR2 SYDVKM, per germline.

J is TRBJ2-4 and V is TRBV12-3 or TRBV12-4; D might be TRBD1 or TRBD2, each matching 5 bases. Trimming took off 4 bases at V and 0 bases at J, with 10 bases between the two ends. The CDR3 consists of 15 residues. The DNA of the CDR3 is TGTGCCAGCAGTTGGGACCTTGCAGCCAAAAACATTCAGTACTTC. Amino acids: CASSWDLAAKNIQYF.

As regards this clonotype: A clone one base away is much larger, so this may be a read error. The final CDR3 position lacks the conserved phenylalanine or tryptophan, pointing to a likely read error. The chain recombines TRBV5-1 with TRBJ1-3, with no clear D. Trimming stripped 0 bases from V and 0 bases from J, with 4 bases between. This CDR3 has 14 amino acids. Germline-derived CDR1 and CDR2 are SGHRS and YFSETQ. CDR3 region: CASSLEASGNTIYL. The CDR3 nucleotides read TGCGCCAGCAGCTTGGAAGCCTCTGGAAACACCATATATTTG.

This clonotype was seen ten or more times. This sequence joins TRBV27 and TRBJ2-2; D not resolved. Per the germline V gene, CDR1 is MNHEY and CDR2 is SMNVEV (reference sequence). The V end lost 8 bases, the J end lost 6 bases, and 10 bases lay between the germline ends. The CDR3 runs to 12 residues. The DNA for the CDR3 is TGTGCCAGCGGACGGCCCGCCGGGGAGCTGTTTTTT. It is translated as CASGRPAGELFF.

For this clonotype: Being one base from a much bigger clone, this may be a read error. The V gene is TRBV7-9, the J gene TRBJ2-2; the D is unclear. In germline, CDR1 is SEHNR, CDR2 FQNEAQ (reference sequence). The V and J ends lost 5 bases and 6 bases respectively, with 13 bases between them. This CDR3 has 14 residues. The CDR3 spells CASSNQINAGELFF. The CDR3 DNA reads TGTGCCAGCAGCAACCAGATTAACGCCGGGGAGCTGTTTTTT.

This clonotype was found many times. The rearrangement uses TRBV24-1 and TRBJ2-1, with TRBD1 matching over 7 bases. The CDR3 has 18 amino acids. Unmatched junction bases numbered 7, after V lost 0 bases and J lost 0 bases. CDR1 is KGHDR, CDR2 SFDVKD, per germline. The CDR3 region is CATSDLSGRDSSYNEQFF. The CDR3 DNA sequence: TGTGCCACCAGTGATTTGTCGGGTCGGGACAGCTCCTACAATGAGCAGTTCTTC.

This clonotype was detected only a few times. Written as DNA, the CDR3 is TGTGCCAGCAGTGAAGTGATAGCGGGTTACGAGCAGTACGTC. This gives the protein CASSEVIAGYEQYV. The chain couples TRBV6-1 to TRBJ2-7, with 7 bases identical to TRBD2. With 1 base clipped from V and 4 bases from J, the junction kept 4 bases outside the gene matches. The CDR3 length is 14 residues. In germline, CDR1 is MNHNS, CDR2 SASEGT.

This clonotype was recorded at least ten times. This rearrangement joins TRBV25-1 to TRBJ2-7; TRBD1 matches 10 bases. Trimming at V came to 5 bases and at J to 9 bases, leaving 7 bases not matched to a gene. The CDR3 is 13 residues long. Germline V gene sequence: CDR1 MGHDK, CDR2 SYGVNS. CDR3 amino acids: CASSPWGQGMQYF. The CDR3, as DNA: TGTGCCAGCAGTCCCTGGGGACAGGGGATGCAGTACTTC.

This clonotype has a count of ten or more. The V gene is TRBV11-2, the J gene TRBJ1-2; D remains unclear. CDR3 length equals 14 residues. V gave up 3 bases and J gave up 0 bases, with 8 bases separating them. In germline, CDR1 is SGHAT, CDR2 FQNNGV. DNA for the CDR3: TGTGCCAGCAGCTTGGGCGGATCTAACTATGGCTACACCTTC. Translation gives CASSLGGSNYGYTF.

This clonotype was counted only a few times. The CDR3 protein is CASSGPWYNEQFF. DNA for the CDR3: TGTGCCAGTAGTGGGCCCTGGTACAATGAGCAGTTCTTC. The chain carries TRBV19 and TRBJ2-1; D uncertain. With 5 bases removed from V and 4 bases from J, the gap between germline ends came to 9 bases. CDR1 is LNHDA and CDR2 is SQIVND in the germline V gene (reference sequence). This CDR3 is built from 13 residues.

This clonotype was recorded many times. The V and J genes are TRBV6-1 and TRBJ2-7, with 7 nucleotides matching TRBD1. The V gene end was trimmed by 5 bases and the J gene end by 2 bases; junction bases not matched to a gene: 3. Germline values: CDR1 MNHNS, CDR2 SASEGT. This CDR3 has 13 amino acids. DNA of the CDR3: TGTGCCAGCAGTTGGGGACAGACCTACGAGCAGTACTTC. It codes for CASSWGQTYEQYF.

This clonotype has ten or more counts. The rearrangement joins TRBV6-1 to TRBJ2-5, with 7 bases aligning to TRBD1. The CDR3 loop spans 14 amino acids. J was trimmed by 2 bases and V by 4 bases; bases with no gene match: 4. The germline V gene has CDR1 MNHNS and CDR2 SASEGT. The chain's CDR3 is CASSGDSGQETQYF. CDR3 DNA: TGTGCCAGCAGTGGGGACAGTGGACAAGAGACCCAGTACTTC.

This clonotype occurred many times. V gene TRBV20-1 combines with J gene TRBJ2-5; the match to TRBD2 covers 14 bases. V lost 3 bases, J lost 5 bases, and 5 bases stayed unmatched. The CDR3 runs to 15 residues. CDR1 is DFQATT, CDR2 SNEGSKA, per germline (reference sequence). In DNA form, the CDR3 reads TGCAGTGCTAGGACTAGCGGGAGGGTACGGGAGACCCAGTACTTC. Its protein is CSARTSGRVRETQYF.

This clonotype was recorded a few times. The chain has TRBV20-1 and TRBJ2-1; 8 bases are shared with TRBD2. Germline assignment: CDR1 DFQATT and CDR2 SNEGSKA (reference sequence). CDR3 length equals 16 residues. Trimming removed 1 base from V and 1 base from J; junction bases left unmatched: 6. CDR3 sequence: CSARAASGPSYNEQFF. The CDR3 coding sequence is TGCAGTGCTAGAGCAGCTAGCGGGCCTTCCTACAATGAGCAGTTCTTC.

This clonotype was detected ten times or more. The chain links TRBV20-1 to TRBJ1-5; D not certain. V lost 0 bases and J 1 base, leaving 10 bases between the germline ends. The length of the CDR3 is 15 residues. CDR1 and CDR2 (germline): DFQATT, SNEGSKA (reference sequence). CDR3 protein: CSAREGVWSNQPQHF. The CDR3 DNA follows: TGCAGTGCTAGAGAGGGAGTTTGGAGCAATCAGCCCCAGCATTTT.

V is TRBV7-3 and J is TRBJ2-1, with 14 bases aligning to TRBD2. V was pared by 2 bases and J by 6 bases, with 6 bases of the junction left unmatched. CDR1 and CDR2 from the germline V gene are SGHTA and FQGTGA. The CDR3 is 17 residues long. The CDR3 DNA follows: TGTGCCAGCAGCTTAGGACGGGGGACTAGCGGGAGCAATGAGCAGTTCTTC. Protein product: CASSLGRGTSGSNEQFF.

This clonotype was found many times. The chain joins TRBV3-1 to TRBJ2-5; 8 bases are a match to TRBD2. Germline V CDR1 and CDR2: LGHDT, YNNKEL (reference sequence). This CDR3 has 14 residues. Trimming took 5 bases from V and 2 from J; bases not matched to a gene: 4. The CDR3 loop reads CASSLLAVQETQYF. The DNA for the CDR3 is TGTGCCAGCAGCTTACTAGCGGTGCAAGAGACCCAGTACTTC.

This clonotype was detected ten times or more. The chain combines TRBV27 with TRBJ2-7; TRBD2 matches at 10 bases. V shed 3 bases, J shed 6 bases, and the junction held 5 bases outside the gene matches. In germline, CDR1 is MNHEY, CDR2 SMNVEV (reference sequence). The CDR3 consists of 14 residues. The CDR3 loop is CASSFLAGAGEQYF. CDR3 DNA sequence: TGTGCCAGCAGTTTCCTAGCGGGAGCAGGCGAGCAGTACTTC.

Many counts were recorded for this clonotype. The CDR3 is CASSLSEGDTEAFF. Written as DNA, the CDR3 is TGTGCCAGCAGTTTAAGCGAGGGAGACACTGAAGCTTTCTTT. The chain has TRBV27 and TRBJ1-1; no reliable D call. In germline, CDR1 is MNHEY, CDR2 SMNVEV (reference sequence). The V end was cut by 2 bases, the J end by 3 bases, with 10 bases between. This CDR3 has 14 amino acids.